Listed below are T cell receptor beta chains from one sample, sequenced in a study of cytotoxic CD8 clonotypes in ibrutinib-treated CLL. Profiling relied on immunoSEQ multiplex PCR, and the TCRdb table lists in-frame clones only, not all of them. The table has 27,000 or so clones, around 85% seen once. Sample: PBMCs, taken after 24 months of ibrutinib treatment. Source of these receptors: a human donor with chronic lymphocytic leukemia. CDR3s include the opening cysteine and the closing phenylalanine or tryptophan. Fields, in order: D gene, clone size, V gene, J gene, CDR3 protein, CDR3 DNA. D genes are given only for firm matches. Some rows have no size entry. The others give once, few or many, or a class for an expanded clone.

d_gene: TRBD1
abundance: -
v_gene: TRBV6-1
j_gene: TRBJ1-5
CDR3aa: CASSEATDRVALWPQHF
CDR3nt: TGTGCCAGCAGTGAAGCGACGGACAGGGTAGCGTTGTGGCCCCAGCATTTT

d_gene: -
abundance: -
v_gene: TRBV11-3
j_gene: TRBJ2-3
CDR3aa: CASSLGGQGSDTQYF
CDR3nt: TGTGCCAGCAGCTTAGGAGGCCAGGGTTCAGATACGCAGTATTTT

d_gene: TRBD1
abundance: -
v_gene: TRBV28
j_gene: TRBJ1-2
CDR3aa: CASSEGQGYGYTF
CDR3nt: TGTGCCAGCAGTGAGGGACAGGGGTATGGCTACACCTTC

d_gene: -
abundance: -
v_gene: TRBV18
j_gene: TRBJ1-1
CDR3aa: CASSARTSMNTEAFF
CDR3nt: TGTGCCAGCTCAGCTCGGACTAGCATGAACACTGAAGCTTTCTTT

d_gene: -
abundance: -
v_gene: TRBV21-1
j_gene: TRBJ2-3
CDR3aa: CASSTVDRRPDTQYF
CDR3nt: TGTGCCAGCAGCACGGTGGACAGACGGCCAGATACGCAGTATTTT

d_gene: -
abundance: -
v_gene: TRBV7-9
j_gene: TRBJ2-7
CDR3aa: CASSAGQLYGPFYEQYF
CDR3nt: TGTGCCAGCAGCGCGGGACAGCTCTACGGGCCATTCTACGAGCAGTACTTC

d_gene: -
abundance: once
v_gene: TRBV18
j_gene: TRBJ1-2
CDR3aa: CASSPWKGGYTF
CDR3nt: TGTGCCAGCTCTCCTTGGAAGGGTGGCTACACCTTC

d_gene: TRBD2
abundance: -
v_gene: TRBV19
j_gene: TRBJ2-1
CDR3aa: CASSISRGGEQFF
CDR3nt: TGTGCCAGTAGTATAAGCCGGGGGGGTGAGCAGTTCTTC

d_gene: -
abundance: medium-sized
v_gene: TRBV28
j_gene: TRBJ1-1
CDR3aa: CASSLGQGGTEAFF
CDR3nt: TGTGCCAGCAGTTTGGGGCAGGGAGGGACTGAAGCTTTCTTT

d_gene: TRBD1
abundance: -
v_gene: TRBV7-3
j_gene: TRBJ1-2
CDR3aa: CASSLRQGGGYTF
CDR3nt: TGTGCCAGCAGCTTAAGACAGGGGGGTGGCTACACCTTC

d_gene: TRBD1
abundance: -
v_gene: TRBV7-9
j_gene: TRBJ2-7
CDR3aa: CASSSRQGVHEQYF
CDR3nt: TGTGCCAGCAGCTCACGTCAGGGGGTCCACGAGCAGTACTTC

d_gene: -
abundance: once
v_gene: TRBV7-3
j_gene: TRBJ1-5
CDR3aa: CASSQGPGQPQHF
CDR3nt: TGTGCCAGCTCCCAGGGACCAGGGCAGCCCCAGCATTTT

d_gene: -
abundance: once
v_gene: TRBV6-6
j_gene: TRBJ1-5
CDR3aa: CASSFQGRQPQHF
CDR3nt: TGTGCCAGCAGTTTTCAGGGTCGTCAGCCCCAGCATTTT

d_gene: -
abundance: -
v_gene: TRBV11-2
j_gene: TRBJ2-2
CDR3aa: CASSLLGELFF
CDR3nt: TGTGCCAGCAGCTTACTCGGGGAGCTGTTTTTT

d_gene: -
abundance: -
v_gene: TRBV5-6
j_gene: TRBJ1-6
CDR3aa: CASSSPTYNSPLHF
CDR3nt: TGTGCCAGCAGCTCCCCGACGTATAATTCACCCCTCCACTTT

d_gene: TRBD2
abundance: -
v_gene: TRBV7-9
j_gene: TRBJ2-5
CDR3aa: CASSPGLAGETQYF
CDR3nt: TGTGCCAGCAGCCCCGGACTAGCCGGGGAGACCCAGTACTTC

d_gene: TRBD1
abundance: once
v_gene: TRBV28
j_gene: TRBJ1-4
CDR3aa: CATGGLTNEKLFF
CDR3nt: TGTGCCACAGGGGGGCTAACTAATGAAAAACTGTTTTTT

d_gene: TRBD2
abundance: -
v_gene: TRBV7-6
j_gene: TRBJ2-7
CDR3aa: CASSLGPSSGGVYEQYF
CDR3nt: TGTGCCAGCAGCTTAGGTCCTTCTAGCGGGGGGGTCTACGAGCAGTACTTC

d_gene: -
abundance: -
v_gene: TRBV7-8
j_gene: TRBJ1-1
CDR3aa: CASDLYTSGAAEAFF
CDR3nt: TGTGCCAGCGATCTTTATACTTCAGGGGCTGCTGAAGCTTTCTTT

d_gene: -
abundance: -
v_gene: TRBV28
j_gene: TRBJ2-2
CDR3aa: CASINTGELFF
CDR3nt: TGTGCCAGCATTAACACCGGGGAGCTGTTTTTT

d_gene: TRBD1
abundance: few
v_gene: TRBV27
j_gene: TRBJ1-6
CDR3aa: CASSRADREYSPLHF
CDR3nt: TGTGCCAGCAGTCGCGCCGACAGGGAGTATTCACCCCTCCACTTT

d_gene: TRBD2
abundance: few
v_gene: TRBV19
j_gene: TRBJ2-1
CDR3aa: CASSIYASGGGNEQFF
CDR3nt: TGTGCCAGTAGTATCTATGCTAGCGGGGGGGGCAATGAGCAGTTCTTC

d_gene: -
abundance: few
v_gene: TRBV4-1
j_gene: TRBJ2-2
CDR3aa: CASSQTWGTSYAELFF
CDR3nt: TGCGCCAGCAGCCAAACCTGGGGGACCTCCTACGCAGAGCTGTTTTTT

d_gene: -
abundance: few
v_gene: TRBV7-9
j_gene: TRBJ1-6
CDR3aa: CASSLGSHSPLHF
CDR3nt: TGTGCCAGCAGCTTAGGTTCCCATTCACCCCTCCACTTT

d_gene: -
abundance: -
v_gene: TRBV27
j_gene: TRBJ1-1
CDR3aa: CASSYSRETEAFF
CDR3nt: TGTGCCAGCAGCTACAGTCGGGAGACTGAAGCTTTCTTT

d_gene: -
abundance: -
v_gene: TRBV5-5
j_gene: TRBJ1-5
CDR3aa: CASSFGLNNQPQHF
CDR3nt: TGTGCCAGCAGCTTTGGGCTGAACAATCAGCCCCAGCATTTT